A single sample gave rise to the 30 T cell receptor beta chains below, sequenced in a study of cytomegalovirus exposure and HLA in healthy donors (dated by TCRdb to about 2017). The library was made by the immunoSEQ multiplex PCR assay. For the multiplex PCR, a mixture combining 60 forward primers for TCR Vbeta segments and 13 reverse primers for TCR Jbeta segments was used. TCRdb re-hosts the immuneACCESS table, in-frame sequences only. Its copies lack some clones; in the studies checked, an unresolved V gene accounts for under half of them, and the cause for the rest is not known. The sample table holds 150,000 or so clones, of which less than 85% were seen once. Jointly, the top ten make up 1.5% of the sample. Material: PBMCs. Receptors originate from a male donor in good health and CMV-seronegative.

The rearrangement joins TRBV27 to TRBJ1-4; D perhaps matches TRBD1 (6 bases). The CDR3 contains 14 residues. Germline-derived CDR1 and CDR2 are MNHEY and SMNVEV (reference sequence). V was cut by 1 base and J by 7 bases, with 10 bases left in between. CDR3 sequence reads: CASSLYRGGEKLFF. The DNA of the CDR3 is TGTGCCAGCAGTTTATATAGGGGGGGTGAAAAACTGTTTTTT.

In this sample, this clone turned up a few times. CDR3: CASSLAGLPADTQYF. The DNA of the CDR3 is TGTGCCAGCAGCTTGGCCGGACTACCGGCAGATACGCAGTATTTT. This rearrangement joins TRBV5-8 to TRBJ2-3; tentatively, D is TRBD2 (6 bases). Per germline, CDR1 SGHTS and CDR2 YDEGEE. This CDR3 is built from 15 residues. Trimming pared 0 bases from V and 4 bases from J, leaving 12 bases between.

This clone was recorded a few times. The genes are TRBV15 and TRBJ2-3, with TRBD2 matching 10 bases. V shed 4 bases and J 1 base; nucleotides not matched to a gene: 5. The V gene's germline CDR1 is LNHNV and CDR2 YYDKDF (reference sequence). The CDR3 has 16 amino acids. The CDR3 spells CATSTGTSDGTDTQYF. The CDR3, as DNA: TGTGCCACCAGCACCGGGACTAGCGATGGCACAGATACGCAGTATTTT.

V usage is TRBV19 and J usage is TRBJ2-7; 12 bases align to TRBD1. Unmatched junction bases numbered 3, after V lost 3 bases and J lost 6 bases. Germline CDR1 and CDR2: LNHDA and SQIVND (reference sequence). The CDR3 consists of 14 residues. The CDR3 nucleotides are TGTGCCAGTAGTATGGGACAGGGGGCCCTCGAGCAGTACTTC. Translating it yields CASSMGQGALEQYF.

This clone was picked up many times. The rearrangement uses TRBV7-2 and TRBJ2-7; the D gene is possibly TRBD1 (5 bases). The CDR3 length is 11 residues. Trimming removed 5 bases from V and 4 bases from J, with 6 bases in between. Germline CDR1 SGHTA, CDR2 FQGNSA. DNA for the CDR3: TGTGCCAGCAGCGACAGATACGAGCAGTACTTC. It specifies CASSDRYEQYF.

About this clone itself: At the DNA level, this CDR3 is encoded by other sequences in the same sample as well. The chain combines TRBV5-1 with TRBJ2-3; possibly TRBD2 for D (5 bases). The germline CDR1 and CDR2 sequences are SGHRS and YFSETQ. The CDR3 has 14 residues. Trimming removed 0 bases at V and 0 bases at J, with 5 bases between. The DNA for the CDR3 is TGCGCCAGCAGCTTGGCGGGGAGCACAGATACGCAGTATTTT. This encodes CASSLAGSTDTQYF.

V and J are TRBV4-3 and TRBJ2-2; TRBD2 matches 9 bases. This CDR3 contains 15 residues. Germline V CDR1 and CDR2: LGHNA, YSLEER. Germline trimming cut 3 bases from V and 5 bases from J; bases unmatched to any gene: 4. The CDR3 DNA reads TGCGCCAGCAGCCAGCGGGGGGGAGATACCGGGGAGCTGTTTTTT. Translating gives CASSQRGGDTGELFF.

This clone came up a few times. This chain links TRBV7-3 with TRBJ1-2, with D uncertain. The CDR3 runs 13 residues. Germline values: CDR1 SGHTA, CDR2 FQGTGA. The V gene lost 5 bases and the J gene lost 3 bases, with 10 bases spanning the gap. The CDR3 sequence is CASSPGADYGYTF. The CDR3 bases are TGTGCCAGCAGCCCCGGAGCCGACTATGGCTACACCTTC.

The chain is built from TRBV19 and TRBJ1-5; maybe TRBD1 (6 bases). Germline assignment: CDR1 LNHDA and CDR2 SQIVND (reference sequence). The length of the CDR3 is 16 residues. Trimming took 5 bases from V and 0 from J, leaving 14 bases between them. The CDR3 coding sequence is TGTGCCAGTAGTGGGGACATTTTTCTTAGCAATCAGCCCCAGCATTTT. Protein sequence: CASSGDIFLSNQPQHF.

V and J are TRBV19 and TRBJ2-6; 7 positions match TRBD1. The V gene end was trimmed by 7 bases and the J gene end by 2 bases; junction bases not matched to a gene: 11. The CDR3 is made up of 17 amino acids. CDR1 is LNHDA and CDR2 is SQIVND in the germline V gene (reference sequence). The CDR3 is CASKDGRGRPGANVLTF. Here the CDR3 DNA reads TGTGCCAGTAAAGATGGCAGGGGGAGACCTGGGGCCAACGTCCTGACTTTC.

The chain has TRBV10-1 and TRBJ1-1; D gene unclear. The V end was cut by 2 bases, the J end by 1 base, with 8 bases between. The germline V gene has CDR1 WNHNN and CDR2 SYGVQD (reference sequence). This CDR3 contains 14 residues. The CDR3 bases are TGCGCCAGCAGTGAGGAATCCGGGAACACTGAAGCTTTCTTT. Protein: CASSEESGNTEAFF.

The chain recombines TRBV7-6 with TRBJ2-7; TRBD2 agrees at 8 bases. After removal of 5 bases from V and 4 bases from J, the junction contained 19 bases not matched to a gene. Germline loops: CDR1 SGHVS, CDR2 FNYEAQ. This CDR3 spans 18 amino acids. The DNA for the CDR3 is TGTGCCAGCAGCCAGAGGCCGGGGGGGGGAGGGGCCGGGTACGAGCAGTACTTC. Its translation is CASSQRPGGGGAGYEQYF.

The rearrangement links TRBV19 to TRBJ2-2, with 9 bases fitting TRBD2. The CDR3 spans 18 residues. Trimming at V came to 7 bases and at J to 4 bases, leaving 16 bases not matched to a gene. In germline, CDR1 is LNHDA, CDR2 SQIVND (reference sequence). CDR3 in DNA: TGTGCCAGTAATACCCGGTTTGCGGGAGGGCCGGGCACCGGGGAGCTGTTTTTT. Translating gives CASNTRFAGGPGTGELFF.

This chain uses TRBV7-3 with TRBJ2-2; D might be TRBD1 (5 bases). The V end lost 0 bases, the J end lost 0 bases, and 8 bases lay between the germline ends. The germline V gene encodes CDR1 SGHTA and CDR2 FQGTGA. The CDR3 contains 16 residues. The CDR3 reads CASSLTGAANTGELFF. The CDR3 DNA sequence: TGTGCCAGCAGCTTAACAGGGGCCGCGAACACCGGGGAGCTGTTTTTT.

CDR3 sequence reads: CASSQIRTTQVLGGETQYF. CDR3 in DNA: TGCGCCAGCAGCCAAATTCGGACTACACAGGTACTGGGGGGGGAGACCCAGTACTTC. The chain links TRBV4-1 to TRBJ2-5; the match to TRBD2 covers 7 bases. The CDR3 is made up of 19 amino acids. The germline V gene encodes CDR1 MGHRA and CDR2 YSYEKL. V shed 2 bases, J shed 5 bases, and the junction held 20 bases outside the gene matches.

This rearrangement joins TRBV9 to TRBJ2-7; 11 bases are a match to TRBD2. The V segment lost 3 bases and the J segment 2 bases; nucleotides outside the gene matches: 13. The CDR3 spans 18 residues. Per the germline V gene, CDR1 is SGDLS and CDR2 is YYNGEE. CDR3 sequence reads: CASSAPKGTSGSPYEQYF. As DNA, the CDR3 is TGTGCCAGCAGCGCCCCCAAGGGAACTAGCGGGAGCCCCTACGAGCAGTACTTC.

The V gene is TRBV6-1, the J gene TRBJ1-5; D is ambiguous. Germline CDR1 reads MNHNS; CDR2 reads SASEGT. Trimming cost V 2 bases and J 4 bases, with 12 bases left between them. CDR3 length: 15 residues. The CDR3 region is CASSEIVGSNQPQHF. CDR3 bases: TGTGCCAGCAGTGAAATTGTCGGGTCAAATCAGCCCCAGCATTTT.

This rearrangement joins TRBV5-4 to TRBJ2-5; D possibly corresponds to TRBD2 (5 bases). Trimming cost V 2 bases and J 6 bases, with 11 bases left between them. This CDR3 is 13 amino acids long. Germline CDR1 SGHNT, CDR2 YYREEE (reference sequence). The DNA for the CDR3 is TGTGCCAGCAGCTTCTCTAGCACGAAGACCCAGTACTTC. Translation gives CASSFSSTKTQYF.

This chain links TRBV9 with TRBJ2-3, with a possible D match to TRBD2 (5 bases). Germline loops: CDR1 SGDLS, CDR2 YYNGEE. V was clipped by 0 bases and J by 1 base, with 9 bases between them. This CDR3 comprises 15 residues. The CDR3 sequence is CASSVGFGGTDTQYF. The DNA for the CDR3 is TGTGCCAGCAGCGTAGGATTCGGGGGCACAGATACGCAGTATTTT.

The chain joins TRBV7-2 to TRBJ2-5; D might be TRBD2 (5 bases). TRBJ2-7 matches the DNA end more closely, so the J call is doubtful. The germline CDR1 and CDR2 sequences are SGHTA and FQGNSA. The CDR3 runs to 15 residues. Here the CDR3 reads CASSLVMGVPAEQYF. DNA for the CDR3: TGTGCCAGCAGCTTAGTCATGGGAGTTCCTGCCGAGCAGTACTTC.

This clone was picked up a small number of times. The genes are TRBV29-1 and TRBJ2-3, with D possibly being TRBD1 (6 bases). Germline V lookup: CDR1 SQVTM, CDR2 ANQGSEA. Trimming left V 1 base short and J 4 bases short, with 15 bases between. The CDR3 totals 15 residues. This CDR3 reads CSVEGNRVRPDTQYF. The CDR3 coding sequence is TGCAGCGTTGAAGGGAACAGGGTCCGGCCAGATACGCAGTATTTT.

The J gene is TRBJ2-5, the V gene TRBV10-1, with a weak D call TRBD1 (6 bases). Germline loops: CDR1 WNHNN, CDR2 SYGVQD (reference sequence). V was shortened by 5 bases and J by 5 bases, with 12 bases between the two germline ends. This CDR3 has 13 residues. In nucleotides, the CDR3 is TGCGCCAGCAGTACGAGGGGGATGGAGACCCAGTACTTC. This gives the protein CASSTRGMETQYF.

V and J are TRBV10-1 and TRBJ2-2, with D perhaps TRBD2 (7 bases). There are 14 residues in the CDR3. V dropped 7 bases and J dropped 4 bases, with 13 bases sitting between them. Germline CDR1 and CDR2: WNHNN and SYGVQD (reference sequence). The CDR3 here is CASIYREGTGELFF. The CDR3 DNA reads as TGCGCCAGCATTTACAGGGAGGGCACCGGGGAGCTGTTTTTT.

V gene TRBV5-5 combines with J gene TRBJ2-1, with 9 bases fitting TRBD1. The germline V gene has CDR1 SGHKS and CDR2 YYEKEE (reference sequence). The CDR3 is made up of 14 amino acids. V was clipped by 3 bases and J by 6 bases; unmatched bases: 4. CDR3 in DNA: TGTGCCAGCAGCTGGGGACAGGGAAGCAATGAGCAGTTCTTC. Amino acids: CASSWGQGSNEQFF. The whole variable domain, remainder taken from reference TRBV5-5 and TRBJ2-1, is DAGVTQSPTHLIKTRGQQVTLRCSPISGHKSVSWYQQVLGQGPQFIFQYYEKEERGRGNFPDRFSARQFPNYSSELNVNALLLGDSALYLCASSWGQGSNEQFFGPGTRLTVL.

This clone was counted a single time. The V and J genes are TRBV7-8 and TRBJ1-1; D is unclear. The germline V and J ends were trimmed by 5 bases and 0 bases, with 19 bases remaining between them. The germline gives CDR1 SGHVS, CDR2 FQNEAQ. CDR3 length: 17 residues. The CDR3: CASSRPQGRTLNTEAFF. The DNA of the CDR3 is TGTGCCAGCAGCCGCCCTCAAGGGAGGACCCTGAACACTGAAGCTTTCTTT.

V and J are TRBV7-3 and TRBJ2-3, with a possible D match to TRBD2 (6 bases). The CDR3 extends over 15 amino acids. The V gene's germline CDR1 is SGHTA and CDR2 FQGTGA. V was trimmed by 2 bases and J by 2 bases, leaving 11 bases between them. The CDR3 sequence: CASSLGGTYTDTQYF. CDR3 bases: TGTGCCAGCAGCTTAGGCGGGACCTACACAGATACGCAGTATTTT.

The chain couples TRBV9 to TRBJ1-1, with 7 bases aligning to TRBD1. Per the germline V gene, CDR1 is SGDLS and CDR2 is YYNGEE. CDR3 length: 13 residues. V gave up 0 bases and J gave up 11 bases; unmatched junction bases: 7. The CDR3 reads CASSVGGQSRAFF. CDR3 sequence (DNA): TGTGCCAGCAGCGTAGGGGGACAGTCTCGGGCTTTCTTT. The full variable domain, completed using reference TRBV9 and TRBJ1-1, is DSGVTQTPKHLITATGQRVTLRCSPRSGDLSVYWYQQSLDQGLQFLIQYYNGEERAKGNILERFSAQQFPDLHSELNLSSLELGDSALYFCASSVGGQSRAFFGQGTRLTVV.

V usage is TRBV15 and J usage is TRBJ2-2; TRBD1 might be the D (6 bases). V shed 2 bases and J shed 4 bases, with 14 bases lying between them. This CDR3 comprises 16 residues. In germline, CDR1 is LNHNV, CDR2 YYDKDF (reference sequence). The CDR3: CATSRIPGTSTGELFF. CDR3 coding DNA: TGTGCCACCAGCAGAATACCTGGGACATCCACCGGGGAGCTGTTTTTT.

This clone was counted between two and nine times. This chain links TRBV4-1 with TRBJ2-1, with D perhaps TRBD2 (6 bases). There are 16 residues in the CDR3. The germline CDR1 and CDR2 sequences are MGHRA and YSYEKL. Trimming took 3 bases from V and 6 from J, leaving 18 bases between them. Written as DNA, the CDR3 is TGCGCCAGCAGCCAGATAAACATACTAGCTACCAATGAGCAGTTCTTC. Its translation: CASSQINILATNEQFF.

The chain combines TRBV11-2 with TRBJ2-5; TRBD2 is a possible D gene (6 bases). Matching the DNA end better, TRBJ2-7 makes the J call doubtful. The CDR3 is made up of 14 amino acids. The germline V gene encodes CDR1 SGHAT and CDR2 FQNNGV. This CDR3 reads CASSSLGGAYEQYF. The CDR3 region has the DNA TGTGCCAGCAGCTCCCTCGGGGGTGCGTACGAGCAGTACTTC.